This TCR beta chain was captured by sequencing in a study of blood T cell repertoires in COVID-19. Study as a whole: Researchers got acute and convalescent COVID-19 samples from the United States, Italy and Spain.

This clone has a handful of counts. Trimming left V 4 bases short and J 3 bases short, with 16 bases between. The CDR3 is made up of 15 amino acids. Germline CDR1 reads SGHRS; CDR2 reads YFSETQ. Method: immunoSEQ multiplex PCR; TCRdb's copy keeps in-frame clones and lacks some. The sample lists under 15,000 clones, approximately 70% occurring once. The sequence was obtained from a man in his fifties or sixties with COVID-19, enrolled during active disease. Sequenced: peripheral blood. V is TRBV5-1 and J is TRBJ1-1; maybe TRBD1 (6 bases). CDR3 loop: CASSGRTGSDTEAFF. CDR3 DNA: TGCGCCAGCAGCGGCCGAACAGGGAGCGACACTGAAGCTTTCTTT.